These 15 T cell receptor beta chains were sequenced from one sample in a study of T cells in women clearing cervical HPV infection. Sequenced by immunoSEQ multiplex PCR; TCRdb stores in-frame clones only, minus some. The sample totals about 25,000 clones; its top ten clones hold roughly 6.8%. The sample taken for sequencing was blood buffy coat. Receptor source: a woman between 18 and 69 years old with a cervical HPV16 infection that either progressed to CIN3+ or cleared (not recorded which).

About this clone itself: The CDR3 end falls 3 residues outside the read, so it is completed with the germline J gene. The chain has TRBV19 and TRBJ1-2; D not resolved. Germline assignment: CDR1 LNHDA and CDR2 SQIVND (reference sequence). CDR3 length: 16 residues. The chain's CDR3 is CASSISLAGGWNDYTF. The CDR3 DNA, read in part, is TGTGCCAGTAGTATATCTCTAGCGGGAGGCTGGAATGAC.

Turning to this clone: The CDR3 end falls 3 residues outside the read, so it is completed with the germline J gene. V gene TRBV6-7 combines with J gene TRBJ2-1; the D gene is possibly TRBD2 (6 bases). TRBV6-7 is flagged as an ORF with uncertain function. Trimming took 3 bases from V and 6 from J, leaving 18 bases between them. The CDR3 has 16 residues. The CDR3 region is CASSYQRLVVPNEQFF. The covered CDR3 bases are TGTGCCAGCAGTTATCAGAGACTAGTTGTCCCCAATGAG.

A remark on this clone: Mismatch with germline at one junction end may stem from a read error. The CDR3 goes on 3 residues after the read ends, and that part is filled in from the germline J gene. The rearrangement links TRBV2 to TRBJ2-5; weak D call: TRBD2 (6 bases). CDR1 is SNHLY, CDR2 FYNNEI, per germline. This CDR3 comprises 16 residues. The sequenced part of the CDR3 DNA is TGTGCCACCAGTCCCCTCGGGGGACTCCTAGGAGAGACC. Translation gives CATSPLGGLLGET. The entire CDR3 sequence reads CATSPLGGLLGETQYF.

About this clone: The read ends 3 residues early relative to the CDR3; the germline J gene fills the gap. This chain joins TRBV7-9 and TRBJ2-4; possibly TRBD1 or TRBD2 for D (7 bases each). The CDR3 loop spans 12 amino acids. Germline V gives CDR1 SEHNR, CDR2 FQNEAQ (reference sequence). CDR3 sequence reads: CASSYDREGQYF. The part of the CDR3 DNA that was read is TGTGCCAGCAGTTACGACAGGGAGGGT.

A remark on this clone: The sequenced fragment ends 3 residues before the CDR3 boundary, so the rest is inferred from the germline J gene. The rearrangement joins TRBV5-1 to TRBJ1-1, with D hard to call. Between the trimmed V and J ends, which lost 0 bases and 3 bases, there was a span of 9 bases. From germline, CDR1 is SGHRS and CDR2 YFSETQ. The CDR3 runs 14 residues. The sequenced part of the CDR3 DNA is TGCGCCAGCAGCTTGGGGTTCGGGGACACTGAA. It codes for CASSLGFGDTE. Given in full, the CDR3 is CASSLGFGDTEAFF.

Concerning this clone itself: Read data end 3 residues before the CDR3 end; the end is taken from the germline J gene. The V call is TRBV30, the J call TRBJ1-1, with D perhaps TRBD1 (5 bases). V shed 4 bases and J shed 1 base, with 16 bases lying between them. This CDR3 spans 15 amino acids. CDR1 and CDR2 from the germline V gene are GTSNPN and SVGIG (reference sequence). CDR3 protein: CAWILRGYRNTEAFF. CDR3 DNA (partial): TGTGCCTGGATCCTAAGGGGATATCGGAACACTGAA. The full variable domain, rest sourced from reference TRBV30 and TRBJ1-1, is SQTIHQWPATLVQPVGSPLSLECTVEGTSNPNLYWYRQAAGRGLQLLFYSVGIGQISSEVPQNLSASRPQDRQFILSSKKLLLSDSGFYLCAWILRGYRNTEAFFGQGTRLTVV.

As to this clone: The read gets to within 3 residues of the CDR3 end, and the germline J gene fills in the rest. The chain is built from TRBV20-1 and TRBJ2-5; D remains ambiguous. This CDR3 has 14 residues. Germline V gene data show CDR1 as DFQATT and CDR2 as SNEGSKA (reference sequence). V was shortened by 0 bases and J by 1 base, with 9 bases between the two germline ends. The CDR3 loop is CSAREVGSQETQYF. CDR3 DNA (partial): TGCAGTGCTAGAGAGGTGGGCTCCCAAGAGACC.

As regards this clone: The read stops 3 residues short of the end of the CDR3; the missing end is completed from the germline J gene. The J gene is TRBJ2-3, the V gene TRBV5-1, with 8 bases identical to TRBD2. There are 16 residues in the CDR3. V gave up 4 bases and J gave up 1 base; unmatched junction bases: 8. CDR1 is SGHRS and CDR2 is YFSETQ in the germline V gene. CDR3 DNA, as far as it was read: TGCGCCAGCAGCGTGGAAGATAGCGGGGGCACAGATACG. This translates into CASSVEDSGGTDT. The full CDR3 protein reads CASSVEDSGGTDTQYF.

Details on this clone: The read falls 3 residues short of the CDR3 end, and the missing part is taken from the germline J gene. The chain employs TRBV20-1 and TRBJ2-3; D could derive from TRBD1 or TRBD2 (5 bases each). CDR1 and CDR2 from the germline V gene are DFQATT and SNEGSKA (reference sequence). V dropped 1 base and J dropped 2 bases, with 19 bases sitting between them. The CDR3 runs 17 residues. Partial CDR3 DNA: TGCAGTGCTAGAGCGAGGGGCAGTCCTATCCCCACAGATACG. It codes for CSARARGSPIPTDT. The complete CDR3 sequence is CSARARGSPIPTDTQYF.

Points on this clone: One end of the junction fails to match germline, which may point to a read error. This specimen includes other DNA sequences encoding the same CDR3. The covered CDR3 bases are TGTGCCAGTATAGGGGCTGGAAACACT. This codes for CASIGAGNT. The full CDR3 protein is CASIGAGNTIYF. The V gene is TRBV19, the J gene TRBJ1-3, with D possibly being TRBD1 (5 bases). The read terminates 3 residues ahead of where the CDR3 ends, so the germline J gene completes it. This CDR3 is 12 amino acids long. Germline V gene lookup returns CDR1 LNHDA and CDR2 SQIVND (reference sequence).

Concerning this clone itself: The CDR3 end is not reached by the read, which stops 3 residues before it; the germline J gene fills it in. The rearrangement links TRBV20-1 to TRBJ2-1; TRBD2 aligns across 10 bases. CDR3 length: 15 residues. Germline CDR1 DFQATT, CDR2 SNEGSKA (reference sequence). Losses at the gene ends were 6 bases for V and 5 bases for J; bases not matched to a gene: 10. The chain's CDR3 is CSASLSGRGHNEQFF. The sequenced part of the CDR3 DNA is TGCAGTGCCAGCTTGAGCGGGAGGGGGCACAATGAG.

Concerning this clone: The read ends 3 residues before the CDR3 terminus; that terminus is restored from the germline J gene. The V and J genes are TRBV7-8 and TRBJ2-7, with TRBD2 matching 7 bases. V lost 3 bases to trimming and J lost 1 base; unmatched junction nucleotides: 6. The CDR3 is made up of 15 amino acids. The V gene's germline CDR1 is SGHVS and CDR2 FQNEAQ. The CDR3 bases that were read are TGTGCCAGCAGCTTTCAGCGGGACCCATCCTACGAG. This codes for CASSFQRDPSYE. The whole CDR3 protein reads CASSFQRDPSYEQYF. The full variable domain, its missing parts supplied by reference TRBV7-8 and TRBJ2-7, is GAGVSQSPRYKVAKRGQDVALRCDPISGHVSLFWYQQALGQGPEFLTYFQNEAQLDKSGLPSDRFFAERPEGSVSTLKIQRTQQEDSAVYLCASSFQRDPSYEQYFGPGTRLTVT.

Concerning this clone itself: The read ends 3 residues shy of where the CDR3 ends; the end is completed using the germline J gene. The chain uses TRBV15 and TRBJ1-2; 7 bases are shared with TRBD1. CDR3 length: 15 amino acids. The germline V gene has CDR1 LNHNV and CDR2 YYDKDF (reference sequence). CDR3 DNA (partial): TGTGCCACCAGCGGTCTAACAGGGGAAAGAAAGGGC. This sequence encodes CATSGLTGERKG. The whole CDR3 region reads CATSGLTGERKGYTF.

The CDR3 region is CSARRPGLVGGELFF. CDR3 bases read: TGCAGTGCTAGAAGACCGGGACTAGTCGGCGGGGAG. The J gene is TRBJ2-2, the V gene TRBV20-1; 8 bases line up with TRBD2. The observed sequence ends 3 residues before the CDR3 terminus, with the missing tail filled in from the germline J gene. This CDR3 spans 15 amino acids. Looked up from germline, CDR1 is DFQATT and CDR2 is SNEGSKA (reference sequence). J was trimmed by 7 bases and V by 2 bases; bases with no gene match: 9.

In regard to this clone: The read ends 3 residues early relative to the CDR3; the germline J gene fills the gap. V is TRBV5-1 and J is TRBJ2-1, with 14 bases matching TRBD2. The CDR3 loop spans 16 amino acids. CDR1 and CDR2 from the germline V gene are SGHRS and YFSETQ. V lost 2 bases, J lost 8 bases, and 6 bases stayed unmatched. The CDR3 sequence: CASSFGGTSGRYEQFF. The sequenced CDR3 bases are TGCGCCAGCAGCTTTGGTGGGACTAGCGGGAGATATGAG.